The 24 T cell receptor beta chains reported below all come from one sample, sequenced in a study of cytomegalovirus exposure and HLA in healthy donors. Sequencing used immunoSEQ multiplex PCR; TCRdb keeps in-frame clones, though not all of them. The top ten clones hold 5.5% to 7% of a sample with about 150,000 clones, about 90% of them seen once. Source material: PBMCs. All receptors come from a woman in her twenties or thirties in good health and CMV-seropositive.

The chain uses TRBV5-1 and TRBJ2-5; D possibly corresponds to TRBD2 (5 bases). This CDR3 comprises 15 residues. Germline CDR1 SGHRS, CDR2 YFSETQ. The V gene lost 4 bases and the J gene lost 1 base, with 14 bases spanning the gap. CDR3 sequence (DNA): TGCGCCAGCAGCGAGGGAAGGGATGGCCAAGAGACCCAGTACTTC. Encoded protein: CASSEGRDGQETQYF. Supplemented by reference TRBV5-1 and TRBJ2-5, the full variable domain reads KAGVTQTPRYLIKTRGQQVTLSCSPISGHRSVSWYQQTPGQGLQFLFEYFSETQRNKGNFPGRFSGRQFSNSRSEMNVSTLELGDSALYLCASSEGRDGQETQYFGPGTRLLVL.

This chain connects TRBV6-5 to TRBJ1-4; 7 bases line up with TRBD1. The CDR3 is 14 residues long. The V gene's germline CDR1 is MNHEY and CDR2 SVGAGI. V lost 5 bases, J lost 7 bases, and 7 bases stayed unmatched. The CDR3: CASSKQGYPEKLFF. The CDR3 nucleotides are TGTGCCAGCAGTAAACAGGGGTATCCTGAAAAACTGTTTTTT.

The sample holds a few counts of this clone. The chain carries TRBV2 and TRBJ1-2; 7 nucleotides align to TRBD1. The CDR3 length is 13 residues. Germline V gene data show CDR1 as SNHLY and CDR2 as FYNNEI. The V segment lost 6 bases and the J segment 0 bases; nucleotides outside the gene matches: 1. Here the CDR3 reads CASSGTANYGYTF. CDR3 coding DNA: TGTGCCAGCAGCGGGACAGCTAACTATGGCTACACCTTC.

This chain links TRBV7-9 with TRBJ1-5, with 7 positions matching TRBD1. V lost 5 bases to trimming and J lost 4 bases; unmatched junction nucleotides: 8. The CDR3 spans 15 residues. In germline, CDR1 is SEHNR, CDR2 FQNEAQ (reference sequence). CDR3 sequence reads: CASSRTGAPNQPQHF. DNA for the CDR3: TGTGCCAGCAGCCGCACAGGGGCTCCAAATCAGCCCCAGCATTTT.

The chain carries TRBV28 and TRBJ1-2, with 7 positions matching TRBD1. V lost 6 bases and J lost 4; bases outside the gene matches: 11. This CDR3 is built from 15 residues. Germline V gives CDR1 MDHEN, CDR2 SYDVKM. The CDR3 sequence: CASSPPDRTSYGYTF. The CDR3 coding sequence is TGTGCCAGCAGCCCCCCGGACAGGACGAGCTATGGCTACACCTTC.

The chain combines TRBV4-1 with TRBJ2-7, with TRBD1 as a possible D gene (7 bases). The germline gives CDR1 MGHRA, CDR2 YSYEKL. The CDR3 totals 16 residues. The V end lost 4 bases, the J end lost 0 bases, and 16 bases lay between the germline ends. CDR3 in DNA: TGCGCCAGCAGCCCTGTCTCAGGGGGGAGCTCCTACGAGCAGTACTTC. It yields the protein CASSPVSGGSSYEQYF.

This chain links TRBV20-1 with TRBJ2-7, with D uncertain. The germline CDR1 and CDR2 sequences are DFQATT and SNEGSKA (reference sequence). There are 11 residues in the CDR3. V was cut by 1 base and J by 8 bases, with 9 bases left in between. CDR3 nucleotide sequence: TGCAGTGCTAGAGGGCCTACTAAGCAGTACTTC. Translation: CSARGPTKQYF.

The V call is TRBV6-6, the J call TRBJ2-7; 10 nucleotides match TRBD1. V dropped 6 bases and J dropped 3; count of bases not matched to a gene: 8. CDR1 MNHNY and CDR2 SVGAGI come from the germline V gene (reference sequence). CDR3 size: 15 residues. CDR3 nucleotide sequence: TGTGCCAGCAGAAAGGGACAGGGGCTGGACTACGAGCAGTACTTC. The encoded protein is CASRKGQGLDYEQYF.

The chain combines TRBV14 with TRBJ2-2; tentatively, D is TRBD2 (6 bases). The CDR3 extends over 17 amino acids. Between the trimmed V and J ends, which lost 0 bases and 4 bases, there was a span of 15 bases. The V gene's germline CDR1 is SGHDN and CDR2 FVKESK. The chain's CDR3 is CASSQDRGSFLTGELFF. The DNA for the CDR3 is TGTGCCAGCAGCCAAGATCGGGGGTCCTTCCTCACCGGGGAGCTGTTTTTT.

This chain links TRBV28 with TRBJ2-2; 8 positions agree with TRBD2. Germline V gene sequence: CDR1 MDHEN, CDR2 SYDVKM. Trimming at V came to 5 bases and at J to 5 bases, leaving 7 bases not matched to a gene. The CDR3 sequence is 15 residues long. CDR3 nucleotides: TGTGCCAGCAGTCAACCCCGGGAGGGAACCGGGGAGCTGTTTTTT. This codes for CASSQPREGTGELFF.

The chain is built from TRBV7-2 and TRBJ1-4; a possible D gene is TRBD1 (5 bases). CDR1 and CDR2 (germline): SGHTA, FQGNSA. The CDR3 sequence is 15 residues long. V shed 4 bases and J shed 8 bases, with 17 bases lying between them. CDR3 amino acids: CASSSRAGQFEKLFF. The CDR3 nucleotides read TGTGCCAGCAGCTCCCGAGCCGGACAATTCGAAAAACTGTTTTTT.

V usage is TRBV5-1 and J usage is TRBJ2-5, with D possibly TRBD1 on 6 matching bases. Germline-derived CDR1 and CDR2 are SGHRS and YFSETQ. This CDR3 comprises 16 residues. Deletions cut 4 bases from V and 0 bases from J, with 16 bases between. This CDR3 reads CASSDQHGTNQETQYF. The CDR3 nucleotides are TGCGCCAGCAGCGACCAACACGGGACAAACCAAGAGACCCAGTACTTC.

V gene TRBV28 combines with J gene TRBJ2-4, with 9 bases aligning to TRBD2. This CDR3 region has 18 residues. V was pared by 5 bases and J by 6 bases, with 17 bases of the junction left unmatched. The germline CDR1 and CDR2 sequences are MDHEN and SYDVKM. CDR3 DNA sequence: TGTGCCAGCAGTCCAACTTCCAGCGGGGGGCCCCGTAGAAACATTCAGTACTTC. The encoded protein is CASSPTSSGGPRRNIQYF.

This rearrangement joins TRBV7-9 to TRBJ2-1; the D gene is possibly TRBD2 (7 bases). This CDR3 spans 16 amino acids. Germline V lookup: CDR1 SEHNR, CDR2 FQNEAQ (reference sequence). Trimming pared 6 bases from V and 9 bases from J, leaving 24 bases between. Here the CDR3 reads CASSQTQGRAAGEQFF. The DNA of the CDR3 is TGTGCCAGCAGTCAAACCCAGGGGAGGGCTGCGGGTGAGCAGTTCTTC.

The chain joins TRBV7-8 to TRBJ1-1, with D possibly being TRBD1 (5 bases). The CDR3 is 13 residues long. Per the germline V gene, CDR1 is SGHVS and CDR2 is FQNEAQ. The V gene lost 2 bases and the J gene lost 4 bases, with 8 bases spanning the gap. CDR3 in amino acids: CASSLPGGTEAFF. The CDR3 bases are TGTGCCAGCAGCTTACCCGGGGGCACTGAAGCTTTCTTT.

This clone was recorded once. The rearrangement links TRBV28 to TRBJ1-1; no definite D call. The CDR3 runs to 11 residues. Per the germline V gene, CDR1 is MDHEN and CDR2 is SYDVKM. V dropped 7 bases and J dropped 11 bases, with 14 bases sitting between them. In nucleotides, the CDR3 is TGTGCCAGCAATCTCCGCGGTGGGGCTTTCTTT. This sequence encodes CASNLRGGAFF.

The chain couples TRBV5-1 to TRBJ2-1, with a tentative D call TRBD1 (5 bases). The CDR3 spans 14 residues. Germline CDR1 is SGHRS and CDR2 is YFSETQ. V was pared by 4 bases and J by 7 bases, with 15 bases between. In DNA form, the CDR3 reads TGCGCCAGCAGCCTCCGGCCCAGGGAAAATGAGCAGTTCTTC. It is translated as CASSLRPRENEQFF.

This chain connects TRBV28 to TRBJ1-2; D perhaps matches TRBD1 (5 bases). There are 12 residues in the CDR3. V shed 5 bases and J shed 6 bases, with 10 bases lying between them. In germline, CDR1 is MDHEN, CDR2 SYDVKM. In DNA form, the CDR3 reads TGTGCCAGCAGTAACCGACAGCATGGCTACACCTTC. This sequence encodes CASSNRQHGYTF.

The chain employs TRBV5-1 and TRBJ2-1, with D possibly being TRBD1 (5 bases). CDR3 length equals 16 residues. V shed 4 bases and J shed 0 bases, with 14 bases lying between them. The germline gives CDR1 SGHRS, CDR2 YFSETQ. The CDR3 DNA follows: TGCGCCAGCAGCGCTCTTCAGGGCAACTCCTACAATGAGCAGTTCTTC. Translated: CASSALQGNSYNEQFF.

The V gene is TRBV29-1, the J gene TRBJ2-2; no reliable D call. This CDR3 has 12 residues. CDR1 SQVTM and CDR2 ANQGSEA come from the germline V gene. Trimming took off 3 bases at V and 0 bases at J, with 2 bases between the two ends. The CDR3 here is CSVDTNTGELFF. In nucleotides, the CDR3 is TGCAGCGTTGATACGAACACCGGGGAGCTGTTTTTT.

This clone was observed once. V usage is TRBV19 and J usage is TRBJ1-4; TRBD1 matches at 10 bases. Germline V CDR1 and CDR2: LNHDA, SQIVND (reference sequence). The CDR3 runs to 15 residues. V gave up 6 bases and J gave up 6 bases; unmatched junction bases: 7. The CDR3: CASRGQGLGDEKLFF. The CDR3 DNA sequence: TGTGCCAGTAGGGGACAGGGGTTGGGAGATGAAAAACTGTTTTTT.

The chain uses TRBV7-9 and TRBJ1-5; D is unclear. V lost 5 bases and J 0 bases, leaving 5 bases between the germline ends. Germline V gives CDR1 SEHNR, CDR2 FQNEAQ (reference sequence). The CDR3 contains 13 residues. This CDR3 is CASSTTSNQPQHF. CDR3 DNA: TGTGCCAGCAGCACAACTAGCAATCAGCCCCAGCATTTT.

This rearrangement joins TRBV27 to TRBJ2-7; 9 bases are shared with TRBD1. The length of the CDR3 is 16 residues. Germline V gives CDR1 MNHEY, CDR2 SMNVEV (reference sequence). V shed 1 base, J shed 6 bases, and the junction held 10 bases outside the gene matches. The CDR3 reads CASSLLRGTGSCEQYF. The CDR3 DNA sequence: TGTGCCAGCAGTTTATTACGTGGGACAGGGAGCTGCGAGCAGTACTTC.

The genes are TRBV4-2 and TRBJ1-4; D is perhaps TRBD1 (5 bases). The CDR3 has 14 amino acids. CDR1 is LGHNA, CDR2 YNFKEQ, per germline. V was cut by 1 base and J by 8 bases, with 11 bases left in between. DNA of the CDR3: TGTGCCAGCAGCCAAGTGGGGCCTTGGGAAAAACTGTTTTTT. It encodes CASSQVGPWEKLFF.